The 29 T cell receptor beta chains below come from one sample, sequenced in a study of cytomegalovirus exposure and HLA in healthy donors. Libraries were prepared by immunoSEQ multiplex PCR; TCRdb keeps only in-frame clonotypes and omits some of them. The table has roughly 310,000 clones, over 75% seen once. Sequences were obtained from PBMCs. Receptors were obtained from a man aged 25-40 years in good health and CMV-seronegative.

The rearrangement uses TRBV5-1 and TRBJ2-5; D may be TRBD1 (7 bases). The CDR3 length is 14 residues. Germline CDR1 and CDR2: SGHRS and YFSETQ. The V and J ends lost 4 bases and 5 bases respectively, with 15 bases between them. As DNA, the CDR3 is TGCGCCAGCAGCCTCGACGCAGGGGGGGAGACCCAGTACTTC. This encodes CASSLDAGGETQYF.

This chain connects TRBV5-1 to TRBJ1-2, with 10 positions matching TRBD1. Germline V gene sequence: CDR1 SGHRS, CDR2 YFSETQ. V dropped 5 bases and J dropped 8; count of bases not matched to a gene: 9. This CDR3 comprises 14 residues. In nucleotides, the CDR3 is TGCGCCAGCAGTAAAGACAGGGGGCAGGAGGGCTACACCTTC. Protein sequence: CASSKDRGQEGYTF.

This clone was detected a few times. In DNA form, the CDR3 reads TGTGCCAGCAGCTTTAGGGGGACAGGGAACACCGGGGAGCTGTTTTTT. Its translation is CASSFRGTGNTGELFF. The chain has TRBV11-2 and TRBJ2-2; the match to TRBD1 covers 8 bases. The CDR3 has 16 residues. Trimming removed 3 bases from V and 1 base from J; junction bases left unmatched: 4. Looked up from germline, CDR1 is SGHAT and CDR2 is FQNNGV. Combining the CDR3 with reference TRBV11-2 and TRBJ2-2 gives the whole variable domain EAGVAQSPRYKIIEKRQSVAFWCNPISGHATLYWYQQILGQGPKLLIQFQNNGVVDDSQLPKDRFSAERLKGVDSTLKIQPAKLEDSAVYLCASSFRGTGNTGELFFGEGSRLTVL.

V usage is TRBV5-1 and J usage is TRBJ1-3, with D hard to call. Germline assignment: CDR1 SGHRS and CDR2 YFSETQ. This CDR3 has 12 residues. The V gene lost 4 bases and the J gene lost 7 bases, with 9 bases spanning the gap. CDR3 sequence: CASSGITNTIYF. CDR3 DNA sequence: TGCGCCAGCAGCGGCATAACCAACACCATATATTTT.

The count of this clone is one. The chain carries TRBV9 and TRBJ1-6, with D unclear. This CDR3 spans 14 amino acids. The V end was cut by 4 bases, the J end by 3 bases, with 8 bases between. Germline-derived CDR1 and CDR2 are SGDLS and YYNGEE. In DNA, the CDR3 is TGTGCCAGCAGCCCGGGGAGCTATAATTCACCCCTCCACTTT. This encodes CASSPGSYNSPLHF.

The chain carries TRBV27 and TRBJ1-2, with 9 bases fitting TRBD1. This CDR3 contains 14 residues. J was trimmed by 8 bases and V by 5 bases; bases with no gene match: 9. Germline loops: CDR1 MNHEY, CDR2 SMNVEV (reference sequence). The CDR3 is CASSLYYRGQGYTF. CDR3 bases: TGTGCCAGCAGTCTATACTACAGGGGGCAGGGCTACACCTTC.

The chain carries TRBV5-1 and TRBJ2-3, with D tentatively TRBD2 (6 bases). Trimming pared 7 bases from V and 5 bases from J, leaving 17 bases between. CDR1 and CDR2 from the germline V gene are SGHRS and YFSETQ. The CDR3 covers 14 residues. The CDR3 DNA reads TGCGCCAGCTTCGGTGGAGGGGCAGGAGATACGCAGTATTTT. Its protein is CASFGGGAGDTQYF.

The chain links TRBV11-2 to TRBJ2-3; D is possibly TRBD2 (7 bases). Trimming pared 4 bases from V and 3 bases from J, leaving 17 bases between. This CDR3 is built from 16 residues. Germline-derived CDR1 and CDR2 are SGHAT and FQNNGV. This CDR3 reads CASSSRGGGRTDTQYF. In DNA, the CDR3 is TGTGCCAGCAGCTCCCGAGGGGGGGGGAGAACAGATACGCAGTATTTT.

CDR3 in amino acids: CASSFTDRTNGYTF. CDR3 nucleotides: TGTGCCAGCAGTTTCACGGACAGGACCAATGGCTACACCTTC. J is TRBJ1-2 and V is TRBV27; 7 nucleotides align to TRBD1. With V trimmed by 3 bases and J by 6 bases, 7 bases remained unmatched. Per germline, CDR1 MNHEY and CDR2 SMNVEV (reference sequence). This CDR3 spans 14 amino acids.

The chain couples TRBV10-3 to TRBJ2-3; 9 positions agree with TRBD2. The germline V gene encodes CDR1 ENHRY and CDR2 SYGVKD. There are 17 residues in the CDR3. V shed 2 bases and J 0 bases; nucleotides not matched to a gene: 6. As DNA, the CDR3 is TGTGCCATCAGTGAGCCGATAGCGGGGGCTAGCACAGATACGCAGTATTTT. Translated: CAISEPIAGASTDTQYF.

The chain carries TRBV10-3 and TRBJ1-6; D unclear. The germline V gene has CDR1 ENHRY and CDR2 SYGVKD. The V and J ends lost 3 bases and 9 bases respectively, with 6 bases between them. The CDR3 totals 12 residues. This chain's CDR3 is CAISDQVSPLHF. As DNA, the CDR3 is TGTGCCATCAGTGATCAGGTTTCACCCCTCCACTTT.

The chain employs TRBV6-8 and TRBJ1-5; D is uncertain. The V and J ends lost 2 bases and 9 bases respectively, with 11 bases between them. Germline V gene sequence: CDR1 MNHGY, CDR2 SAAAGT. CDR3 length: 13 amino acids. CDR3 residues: CASSYDPVLPQHF. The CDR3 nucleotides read TGTGCCAGCAGTTACGATCCGGTCCTGCCCCAGCATTTT.

In DNA, the CDR3 is TGCGCCAGCAGCTTTAGTGGGACTCGGTCCAATGAGCAGTTCTTC. It translates to CASSFSGTRSNEQFF. This chain uses TRBV5-1 with TRBJ2-1, with TRBD2 as a possible D gene (6 bases). Trimming left V 2 bases short and J 6 bases short, with 15 bases between. This CDR3 is built from 15 residues. From germline, CDR1 is SGHRS and CDR2 YFSETQ.

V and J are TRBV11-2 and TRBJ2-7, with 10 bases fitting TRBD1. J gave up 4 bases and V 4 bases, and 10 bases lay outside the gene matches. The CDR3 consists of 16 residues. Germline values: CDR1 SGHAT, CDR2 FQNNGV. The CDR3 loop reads CASSSIRDRGRYEQYF. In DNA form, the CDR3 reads TGTGCCAGCAGCTCAATCCGGGACAGGGGACGGTACGAGCAGTACTTC.

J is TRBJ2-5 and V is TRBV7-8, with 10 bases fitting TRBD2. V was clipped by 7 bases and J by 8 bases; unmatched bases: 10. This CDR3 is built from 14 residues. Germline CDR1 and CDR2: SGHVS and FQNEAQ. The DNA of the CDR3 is TGTGCCAGCACCACCGGGACTAGCGTACGTACCCAGTACTTC. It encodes CASTTGTSVRTQYF.

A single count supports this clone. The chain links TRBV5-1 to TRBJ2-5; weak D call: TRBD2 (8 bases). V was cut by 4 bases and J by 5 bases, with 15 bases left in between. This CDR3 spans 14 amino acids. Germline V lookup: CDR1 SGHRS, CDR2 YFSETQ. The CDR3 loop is CASSVGRGRETQYF. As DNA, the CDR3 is TGCGCCAGCAGCGTCGGGAGGGGGCGGGAGACCCAGTACTTC.

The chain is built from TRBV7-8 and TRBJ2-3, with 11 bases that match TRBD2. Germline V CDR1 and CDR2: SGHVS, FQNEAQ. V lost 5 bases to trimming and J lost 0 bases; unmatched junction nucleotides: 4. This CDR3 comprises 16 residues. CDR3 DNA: TGTGCCAGCAGCCATCTAGCGGGGGGAAGCACAGATACGCAGTATTTT. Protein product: CASSHLAGGSTDTQYF.

The CDR3 reads CASSSRVGGETQYF. The DNA for the CDR3 is TGTGCCAGCAGTTCACGCGTGGGAGGAGAGACCCAGTACTTC. The V call is TRBV27, the J call TRBJ2-5, with D maybe TRBD2 (6 bases). V dropped 4 bases and J dropped 4 bases, with 13 bases sitting between them. Looked up from germline, CDR1 is MNHEY and CDR2 is SMNVEV (reference sequence). The CDR3 length is 14 residues.

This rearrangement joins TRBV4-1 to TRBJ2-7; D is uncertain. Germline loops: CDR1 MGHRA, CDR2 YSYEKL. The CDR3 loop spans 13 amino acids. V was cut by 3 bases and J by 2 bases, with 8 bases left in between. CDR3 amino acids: CASSQNRAYEQYF. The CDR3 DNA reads TGCGCCAGCAGCCAGAACAGAGCCTACGAGCAGTACTTC.

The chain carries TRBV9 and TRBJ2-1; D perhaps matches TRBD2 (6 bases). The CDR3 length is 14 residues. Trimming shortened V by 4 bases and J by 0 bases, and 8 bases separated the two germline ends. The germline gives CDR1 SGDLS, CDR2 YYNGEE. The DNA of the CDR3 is TGTGCCAGCAGCCTGCGGGACTCCTACAATGAGCAGTTCTTC. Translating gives CASSLRDSYNEQFF. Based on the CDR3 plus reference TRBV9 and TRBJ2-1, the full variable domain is DSGVTQTPKHLITATGQRVTLRCSPRSGDLSVYWYQQSLDQGLQFLIQYYNGEERAKGNILERFSAQQFPDLHSELNLSSLELGDSALYFCASSLRDSYNEQFFGPGTRLTVL.

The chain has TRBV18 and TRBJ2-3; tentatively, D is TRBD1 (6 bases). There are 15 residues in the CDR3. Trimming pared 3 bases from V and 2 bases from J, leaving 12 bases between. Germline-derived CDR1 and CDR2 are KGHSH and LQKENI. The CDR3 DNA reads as TGTGCCAGCTCACCGGGCAGGGGCCTCACAGATACGCAGTATTTT. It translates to CASSPGRGLTDTQYF.

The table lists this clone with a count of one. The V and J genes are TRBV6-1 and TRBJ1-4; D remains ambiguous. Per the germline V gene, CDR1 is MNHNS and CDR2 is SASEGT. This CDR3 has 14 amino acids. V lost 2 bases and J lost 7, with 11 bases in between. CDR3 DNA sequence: TGTGCCAGCAGTGAAAACGTGGGAGTTGAAAAACTGTTTTTT. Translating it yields CASSENVGVEKLFF.

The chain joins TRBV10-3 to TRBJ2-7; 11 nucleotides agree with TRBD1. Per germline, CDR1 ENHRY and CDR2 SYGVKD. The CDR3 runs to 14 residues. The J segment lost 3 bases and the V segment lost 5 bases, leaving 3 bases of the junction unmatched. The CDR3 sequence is CAISSGTGGYEQYF. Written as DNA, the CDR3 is TGTGCCATCAGTTCCGGGACAGGGGGCTACGAGCAGTACTTC.

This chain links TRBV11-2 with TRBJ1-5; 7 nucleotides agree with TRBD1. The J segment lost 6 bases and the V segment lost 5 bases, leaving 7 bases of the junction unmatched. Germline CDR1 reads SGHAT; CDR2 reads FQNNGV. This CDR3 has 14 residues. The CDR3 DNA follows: TGTGCCAGCAGCCAAAACAGGGGTGGTCAGCCCCAGCATTTT. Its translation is CASSQNRGGQPQHF.

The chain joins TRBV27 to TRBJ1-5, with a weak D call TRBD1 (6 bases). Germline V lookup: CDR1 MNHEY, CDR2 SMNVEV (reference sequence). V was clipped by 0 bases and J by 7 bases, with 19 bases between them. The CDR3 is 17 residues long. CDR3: CASSLSGGNRVDQPQHF. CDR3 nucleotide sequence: TGTGCCAGCAGTTTATCTGGAGGCAACAGGGTCGACCAGCCCCAGCATTTT.

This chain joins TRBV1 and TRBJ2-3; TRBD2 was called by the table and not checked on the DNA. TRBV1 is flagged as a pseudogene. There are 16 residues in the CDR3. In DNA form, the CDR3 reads TGCACCAGCAGCCAAGTAGCGGGGGGCCGCACAGATACGCAGTATTTT. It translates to CTSSQVAGGRTDTQYF.

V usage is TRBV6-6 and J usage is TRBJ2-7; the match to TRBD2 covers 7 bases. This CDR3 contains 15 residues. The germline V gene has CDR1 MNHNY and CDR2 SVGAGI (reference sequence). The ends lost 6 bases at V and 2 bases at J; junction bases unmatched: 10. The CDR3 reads CASRSERGGTYEQYF. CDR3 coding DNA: TGTGCCAGCAGGTCCGAGCGGGGTGGGACCTACGAGCAGTACTTC.

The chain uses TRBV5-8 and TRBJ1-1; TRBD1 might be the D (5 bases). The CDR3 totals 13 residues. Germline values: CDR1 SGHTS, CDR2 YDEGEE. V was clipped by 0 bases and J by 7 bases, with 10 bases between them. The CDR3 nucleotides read TGTGCCAGCAGCTTGGGTGGGAGGGGTGAAGCTTTCTTT. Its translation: CASSLGGRGEAFF.

The CDR3 sequence: CASSESEGQYEQYF. CDR3 sequence (DNA): TGCGCCAGCAGTGAGTCAGAGGGACAGTACGAGCAGTACTTC. V usage is TRBV10-1 and J usage is TRBJ2-7; the match to TRBD1 covers 7 bases. The length of the CDR3 is 14 residues. CDR1 and CDR2 from the germline V gene are WNHNN and SYGVQD (reference sequence). With 0 bases clipped from V and 4 bases from J, the junction kept 3 bases outside the gene matches.